The entry below gives a single T cell receptor (beta chain) sequence along with its context. The antigen remains undetermined. This record belongs to a study of vaccination and CD4 T cells after COVID-19. Study background: A median of around 70 days (range 14 to 241) separated dose two from the taking of post-vaccine samples.

Scientists ran DNA taken from cultured CD4+ T cells through the Oncomine TCR Beta short-read assay for sequencing. Researchers extracted genomic DNA from CD4+ T cells that had been cultured. MiXCR, applied by TCRdb to the PCR reads, yields one record per CDR3 protein. This table has roughly 20,000 distinct CDR3 sequences, approximately 38% appearing once. This CDR3 has 12 residues. CDR1 MNHNS and CDR2 SASEGT come from the germline V gene. V was pared by 1 base and J by 11 bases, with 9 bases between. The time point here: late sampling 161 to 241 days after vaccination in three convalescent patients. The treatment here: approximately nine-day PBMC culture with coronavirus spike peptide pools or control peptides (ViraFEST assay). Positive PCR tests came between March and December 2020, ahead of the US Alpha, Beta and Delta variants. On day 3 and again on day 7, fresh IL-2 medium was used to replace half the medium.

The sample here was CD4+ T cells from blood, cultured in vitro, taken about 7 months after SARS-CoV-2 vaccination. The gene calls are TRBV6-1 and TRBJ1-3; D is ambiguous. The receptor comes from a human donor who had recovered from COVID-19. The CDR3 DNA follows: TGTGCCAGCAGTGAAGGTAGAGCTTCCATATATTTT. Translated, it gives CASSEGRASIYF.